This record concerns one TCR beta chain sequence. Alongside a J-beta primer mix, a sample-barcoded 5' primer served in a second PCR lasting about 6 to 12 cycles. TCRdb recomputed calls from the 5' RACE reads with MiXCR, one row per CDR3 protein. The sample records some 1.6 million distinct CDR3 sequences, approximately 32% being singletons. These data are taken from a study of blood T cells in healthy people across ages. CDR1 KGHDR and CDR2 SFDVKD come from the germline V gene. This CDR3 has 14 residues. V lost 3 bases and J lost 4, with 9 bases in between. The specimen sequenced was blood. The sequence was obtained from a young woman in good health. This sequence joins TRBV24-1 and TRBJ1-5; D unclear. CDR3 in DNA: TGTGCCACCAGTGATGGCGGGGAGAATCAGCCCCAGCATTTT. It encodes CATSDGGENQPQHF.